These 26 T cell receptor beta chains were all obtained from the same sample, sequenced in a study of regulatory T cells in long-lasting Graves disease. To make TCR beta libraries, researchers used iRepertoire HTBI primers and Arm-PCR of CDR3 regions. TCRdb redid the calling of the multiplex PCR reads with MiXCR, one entry per CDR3 protein. The repertoire includes 300,000 to 500,000 distinct CDR3 sequences, under 25% of them detected once, and around 20% sits in the top ten. The sample's time point: persistent/refractory GD, antithyroid drugs over 5 years with positive TRAb. Construction of the TCR library relied on RNA isolated from PBMCs. The sequencing here drew on peripheral blood mononuclear cells (PBMCs), taken when the disease was refractory, from a patient treated with antithyroid drugs. These receptors came from a female donor with Graves disease.

A few counts support this clonotype. This sequence joins TRBV12-3 or TRBV12-4 and TRBJ2-7; D tentatively reads TRBD1 or TRBD2 (5 bases each). CDR3 length: 13 residues. V was cut by 5 bases and J by 6 bases, with 14 bases left in between. For the CDR3, the DNA is TGTGCCAGCAGTACATACTCTGGGGGCGAGCAGTACTTC. Its protein product is CASSTYSGGEQYF.

The V and J genes are TRBV5-1 and TRBJ2-5; D gene uncertain. V lost 0 bases, J lost 0 bases, and 9 bases lay in between. In germline, CDR1 is SGHRS, CDR2 YFSETQ. The CDR3 spans 15 residues. CDR3 coding DNA: TGCGCCAGCAGCTTGGGCCAGGAGTACCAAGAGACCCAGTACTTC. Its protein product is CASSLGQEYQETQYF.

This clonotype has at least ten counts. The chain is built from TRBV6-5 and TRBJ1-4; 10 nucleotides line up with TRBD1. The length of the CDR3 is 16 residues. In germline, CDR1 is MNHEY, CDR2 SVGAGI. Trimming removed 2 bases from V and 8 bases from J; junction bases left unmatched: 8. The CDR3 nucleotides are TGTGCCAGCAGTTACGTTTCGACAGGGGGCGAGGAAAAACTGTTTTTT. This sequence encodes CASSYVSTGGEEKLFF.

This clonotype was found many times. The chain combines TRBV7-2 with TRBJ1-2; 9 nucleotides match TRBD1. Looked up from germline, CDR1 is SGHTA and CDR2 is FQGNSA. This CDR3 contains 14 residues. Trimming at V came to 6 bases and at J to 6 bases, leaving 8 bases not matched to a gene. CDR3 DNA sequence: TGTGCCAGCAGACAGGGGGCAATTGTCGATGGCTACACCTTC. Translation: CASRQGAIVDGYTF.

Concerning this clonotype itself: A much larger clone sits a single nucleotide away, making a read error possible. The chain combines TRBV12-3 or TRBV12-4 with TRBJ1-3, with D hard to call. This CDR3 has 15 residues. V shed 7 bases and J shed 0 bases, with 13 bases lying between them. CDR3 region: CASTLRRSSGNTIYF. In DNA form, the CDR3 reads TGTGCCAGCACCCTCAGGAGAAGCTCTGGAAACACCATATATTTT.

This chain connects TRBV29-1 to TRBJ2-7; D is perhaps TRBD2 (6 bases). This CDR3 spans 12 amino acids. CDR1 is SQVTM and CDR2 is ANQGSEA in the germline V gene. V lost 6 bases to trimming and J lost 3 bases, with 12 bases between them. This CDR3 reads CSVETSRYEQYF. In nucleotides, the CDR3 is TGCAGCGTCGAGACTAGTCGCTACGAGCAGTACTTC.

The count of this clonotype is one. CDR3 in DNA: TGTGCCAGCAGCTTAGGAGCCTCCGGGACATTGGGCTACACCTTC. It yields the protein CASSLGASGTLGYTF. The chain carries TRBV7-8 and TRBJ1-2, with TRBD1 as a possible D gene (6 bases). The CDR3 is 15 residues long. V was clipped by 1 base and J by 8 bases, with 17 bases between them. Germline assignment: CDR1 SGHVS and CDR2 FQNEAQ.

V and J are TRBV28 and TRBJ2-1; D perhaps matches TRBD1 (5 bases). The germline V gene has CDR1 MDHEN and CDR2 SYDVKM. The CDR3 is 14 amino acids. Between the trimmed V and J ends, which lost 5 bases and 8 bases, there was a span of 16 bases. The CDR3 loop is CASSTDTHLDEQFF. CDR3 bases: TGTGCCAGCAGTACGGACACCCATTTGGATGAGCAGTTCTTC.

The V gene is TRBV19, the J gene TRBJ2-2; 8 nucleotides agree with TRBD1. The trim removed 3 bases at V and 7 bases at J, leaving 4 bases unmatched. Germline loops: CDR1 LNHDA, CDR2 SQIVND (reference sequence). This CDR3 has 14 amino acids. CDR3 amino acids: CASSIRGQNGELFF. CDR3 bases: TGTGCCAGTAGTATCAGGGGGCAGAACGGGGAGCTGTTTTTT.

In its sample, this clonotype was seen a few times. The chain combines TRBV29-1 with TRBJ2-7; a possible D gene is TRBD2 (5 bases). V was pared by 4 bases and J by 5 bases, with 12 bases between. CDR1 and CDR2 from the germline V gene are SQVTM and ANQGSEA. CDR3 length: 12 amino acids. The CDR3: CSVVTGINEQYF. CDR3 in DNA: TGCAGCGTTGTGACGGGGATAAACGAGCAGTACTTC.

On this clonotype itself: A much bigger clone sits one base away, suggesting this may be a read error. The rearrangement uses TRBV6-2 or TRBV6-3 and TRBJ1-1; D remains unclear. The CDR3 is 16 amino acids. CDR1 MNHEY and CDR2 SVGEGT come from the germline V gene. The germline V and J ends were trimmed by 4 bases and 5 bases, with 20 bases remaining between them. CDR3 sequence (DNA): TGTGCCAGCAGTTCCCTCCTTACTGCTGAGGAGACTGAAGCTTTCTTT. Residues: CASSSLLTAEETEAFF.

This clonotype was seen repeatedly, ten times or more. Sequence at one end of the junction differs from germline and may be a read error. This sequence joins TRBV6-1 and TRBJ2-7; D may match TRBD1 or TRBD2 (5 bases each). The length of the CDR3 is 15 residues. From germline, CDR1 is MNHNS and CDR2 SASEGT. For the CDR3, the DNA is TGTGCCAGCAGTAAAGCAAGGGACGGCTCCTACGAGCAGTACTTC. Translated, it gives CASSKARDGSYEQYF.

This clonotype appeared many times. The V and J genes are TRBV20-1 and TRBJ2-5; tentatively, D is TRBD1 or TRBD2 (5 bases each). The CDR3 runs to 15 residues. Germline V gene sequence: CDR1 DFQATT, CDR2 SNEGSKA (reference sequence). V dropped 6 bases and J dropped 2 bases, with 19 bases sitting between them. CDR3 protein: CSALGPPDGQETQYF. The CDR3 coding sequence is TGCAGTGCCCTGGGACCTCCTGACGGGCAAGAGACCCAGTACTTC.

CDR3: CASSYVWGLGETQYF. DNA of the CDR3: TGTGCCAGCAGTTACGTTTGGGGGCTCGGAGAGACCCAGTACTTC. The chain links TRBV6-5 to TRBJ2-5; TRBD1 might be the D (6 bases). Per germline, CDR1 MNHEY and CDR2 SVGAGI. The CDR3 spans 15 residues. V dropped 2 bases and J dropped 4 bases, with 14 bases sitting between them.

CDR3 residues: CASSLIRDAGIVGHGYTF. DNA for the CDR3: TGTGCCAGCTCCCTCATTCGGGATGCGGGAATCGTAGGTCATGGCTACACCTTC. This chain joins TRBV18 and TRBJ1-2; D remains unclear. The CDR3 spans 18 residues. The germline V gene encodes CDR1 KGHSH and CDR2 LQKENI. V gave up 6 bases and J gave up 6 bases, with 29 bases separating them.

This clonotype has only a few counts. This rearrangement joins TRBV4-3 to TRBJ2-5; D is perhaps TRBD1 (5 bases). V dropped 0 bases and J dropped 7 bases, with 12 bases sitting between them. In germline, CDR1 is LGHNA, CDR2 YSLEER. The CDR3 spans 14 residues. CDR3 bases: TGCGCCAGCAGCCAAGAATCCAGGGATGGGACCCAGTACTTC. The encoded protein is CASSQESRDGTQYF.

The J gene is TRBJ1-1, the V gene TRBV14; D gene uncertain. Germline lookup yields CDR1 SGHDN and CDR2 FVKESK. The CDR3 is 14 amino acids. V was trimmed by 2 bases and J by 1 base, leaving 8 bases between them. CDR3: CASSQFSGNTEAFF. The CDR3 DNA follows: TGTGCCAGCAGCCAATTTTCCGGGAACACTGAAGCTTTCTTT.

This clonotype came up a few times. The chain joins TRBV5-1 to TRBJ1-2, with 10 nucleotides matching TRBD1. The CDR3 covers 13 residues. Germline V gives CDR1 SGHRS, CDR2 YFSETQ. V was clipped by 4 bases and J by 6 bases; unmatched bases: 3. CDR3 residues: CASSIGQGDGYTF. CDR3 DNA sequence: TGCGCCAGCAGCATTGGACAGGGGGATGGCTACACCTTC.

A note on this clonotype: A much larger clone sits a single nucleotide away, making a read error possible. This sequence joins TRBV18 and TRBJ2-5; no definite D call. Germline V gene data show CDR1 as KGHSH and CDR2 as LQKENI. CDR3 size: 12 residues. The CDR3 DNA follows: TGTGCCAGCTCAGAGCCGGACGGGCGGCAGCACTTC. It is translated as CASSEPDGRQHF.

The gene calls are TRBV6-2 or TRBV6-3 and TRBJ2-7; the match to TRBD1 covers 9 bases. V gave up 6 bases and J gave up 2 bases; unmatched junction bases: 5. This CDR3 comprises 14 residues. Germline V lookup: CDR1 MNHEY, CDR2 SVGEGT. As DNA, the CDR3 is TGTGCCAGCAGATCCGGGACAGGGACCTACGAGCAGTACTTC. Amino acid sequence: CASRSGTGTYEQYF.

This clonotype has ten or more counts. This chain connects TRBV28 to TRBJ1-5; D gene ambiguous. The CDR3 consists of 12 residues. Trimming took 6 bases from V and 6 from J, leaving 9 bases between them. Germline CDR1 MDHEN, CDR2 SYDVKM. This CDR3 is CASSSLGQPQHF. CDR3 coding DNA: TGTGCCAGCAGCTCCCTGGGTCAGCCCCAGCATTTT.

This clonotype was counted ten times or more. CDR3 nucleotides: TGTGCCAGCAGCTTAGAGTCGGGTTTAGAGACCCAGTACTTC. It specifies CASSLESGLETQYF. This chain uses TRBV11-2 with TRBJ2-5; D not resolved. The CDR3 has 14 amino acids. Germline CDR1 reads SGHAT; CDR2 reads FQNNGV. V lost 0 bases and J lost 4, with 9 bases in between. Drawing the rest from reference TRBV11-2 and TRBJ2-5, the complete variable domain is EAGVAQSPRYKIIEKRQSVAFWCNPISGHATLYWYQQILGQGPKLLIQFQNNGVVDDSQLPKDRFSAERLKGVDSTLKIQPAKLEDSAVYLCASSLESGLETQYFGPGTRLLVL.

This chain uses TRBV7-9 with TRBJ2-7; 11 bases agree with TRBD1. Per the germline V gene, CDR1 is SEHNR and CDR2 is FQNEAQ (reference sequence). CDR3 length equals 16 residues. The J segment lost 6 bases and the V segment lost 5 bases, leaving 12 bases of the junction unmatched. The CDR3 DNA follows: TGTGCCAGCAGCATAACTGGACAGGGGGCTAATGGCGAGCAGTACTTC. Translation: CASSITGQGANGEQYF. Using reference TRBV7-9 and TRBJ2-7 for the parts outside the CDR3, the full variable domain is DTGVSQNPRHKITKRGQNVTFRCDPISEHNRLYWYRQTLGQGPEFLTYFQNEAQLEKSRLLSDRFSAERPKGSFSTLEIQRTEQGDSAMYLCASSITGQGANGEQYFGPGTRLTVT.

At least ten counts were recorded for this clonotype. The gene calls are TRBV28 and TRBJ2-1; unclear D gene. This CDR3 region has 15 residues. The germline gives CDR1 MDHEN, CDR2 SYDVKM. Trimming took off 6 bases at V and 0 bases at J, with 12 bases between the two ends. CDR3 loop: CASRTDVTSYNEQFF. For the CDR3, the DNA is TGTGCCAGCAGGACGGACGTTACCTCCTACAATGAGCAGTTCTTC.

Worth noting for this clonotype: Just one base apart from a much larger clone, this may be a read error. The chain links TRBV30 to TRBJ1-2; D is ambiguous. The germline gives CDR1 GTSNPN, CDR2 SVGIG (reference sequence). The CDR3 extends over 10 amino acids. In nucleotides, the CDR3 is TGTGTCTGGGCCTCAGTTGGCTACACCTTC. This sequence encodes CVWASVGYTF.

In its sample, this clonotype was seen a few times. The chain employs TRBV6-9 and TRBJ2-5, with D tentatively TRBD1 (5 bases). CDR1 is MNHGY, CDR2 SVAAGI, per germline. Trimming took off 3 bases at V and 6 bases at J, with 20 bases between the two ends. This CDR3 contains 16 residues. Here the CDR3 DNA reads TGTGCCAGCAGTTACACGACAGACATGGGCAAGAAGACCCAGTACTTC. Translated, it gives CASSYTTDMGKKTQYF.